The 29 T cell receptor beta chains given below trace back to one sample, sequenced in a study of T-cell memory formation after mild COVID-19. MiXCR was run by TCRdb on the 5' RACE reads, yielding one entry per CDR3 protein. The table has hundreds of thousands of distinct CDR3 sequences, roughly 21% seen once; the top ten hold around 13%. The sequenced sample consisted of PBMCs or a T cell subset sorted from them (not recorded which). The receptors were gathered from an adult woman who had mild COVID-19 (a few samples of this study predate the infection). Cell type and time point are not known.

V usage is TRBV18 and J usage is TRBJ2-5; maybe TRBD2 (5 bases). Germline V gene sequence: CDR1 KGHSH, CDR2 LQKENI. The ends were cut back, 5 bases at V and 5 bases at J, with 27 bases in the middle. The length of the CDR3 is 18 residues. CDR3: CASSKNPPRTGVGETQYF. Written as DNA, the CDR3 is TGTGCCAGCTCAAAGAACCCCCCCCGGACTGGGGTGGGGGAGACCCAGTACTTC.

The chain is built from TRBV7-6 and TRBJ2-7; D perhaps matches TRBD1 (6 bases). CDR1 is SGHVS and CDR2 is FNYEAQ in the germline V gene. The ends were cut back, 5 bases at V and 5 bases at J, with 16 bases in the middle. The CDR3 is 14 residues long. CDR3 in amino acids: CASSDVGGVNEQYF. The CDR3 nucleotides read TGTGCCAGCAGCGACGTAGGGGGAGTCAACGAGCAGTACTTC.

V usage is TRBV7-9 and J usage is TRBJ1-5; maybe TRBD1 (6 bases). The CDR3 is 16 amino acids. In germline, CDR1 is SEHNR, CDR2 FQNEAQ (reference sequence). The V end was cut by 5 bases, the J end by 4 bases, with 18 bases between. The CDR3 DNA follows: TGTGCCAGCAGCCCCGGAAGGGGGAGCCCAAATCAGCCCCAGCATTTT. This codes for CASSPGRGSPNQPQHF.

This chain connects TRBV5-1 to TRBJ2-5; 9 bases match TRBD2. The CDR3 covers 16 residues. The J segment lost 2 bases and the V segment lost 0 bases, leaving 5 bases of the junction unmatched. Germline V gene sequence: CDR1 SGHRS, CDR2 YFSETQ. The CDR3 sequence is CASSLGPSGNQETQYF. In DNA form, the CDR3 reads TGCGCCAGCAGCTTGGGTCCTAGCGGGAATCAAGAGACCCAGTACTTC.

This clonotype has more than one count but fewer than ten. The rearrangement links TRBV18 to TRBJ2-1; 11 bases are shared with TRBD2. This CDR3 comprises 16 residues. Trimming removed 3 bases from V and 5 bases from J; junction bases left unmatched: 6. Germline CDR1 and CDR2: KGHSH and LQKENI. CDR3 nucleotides: TGTGCCAGCTCACCGCGACTAGCGGGAATAAACAATGAGCAGTTCTTC. Protein: CASSPRLAGINNEQFF.

V usage is TRBV15 and J usage is TRBJ2-1; TRBD2 aligns across 9 bases. Germline V CDR1 and CDR2: LNHNV, YYDKDF (reference sequence). The V gene end was trimmed by 5 bases and the J gene end by 3 bases; junction bases not matched to a gene: 2. CDR3 size: 14 residues. The CDR3 DNA sequence: TGTGCCACCAGCTCTAGCGGGAACTACAATGAGCAGTTCTTC. It encodes CATSSSGNYNEQFF.

The chain uses TRBV12-3 or TRBV12-4 and TRBJ2-7; tentative D call: TRBD1 (6 bases). This CDR3 has 15 residues. With 4 bases removed from V and 0 bases from J, the gap between germline ends came to 13 bases. The CDR3 bases are TGTGCCAGCAGTTCGACCGACAGGAGCTCCTACGAGCAGTACTTC. Its protein is CASSSTDRSSYEQYF.

This clonotype was picked up a small number of times. A junction boundary mismatches the germline segment, possibly from a read error. Here the CDR3 reads CASSLLAGGPNF. The CDR3 DNA is TGTGCCAGCAGCTTACTAGCGGGAGGGCCCAACTTC. The rearrangement links TRBV11-2 to TRBJ2-7; 12 bases are shared with TRBD2. The CDR3 sequence is 12 residues long. In germline, CDR1 is SGHAT, CDR2 FQNNGV.

This clonotype occurred a few times. The rearrangement uses TRBV24-1 and TRBJ2-2; TRBD2 matches at 8 bases. Germline values: CDR1 KGHDR, CDR2 SFDVKD. V trimming: 0 bases; J trimming: 3 bases; junction bases outside the gene matches: 2. This CDR3 is built from 16 residues. The CDR3 DNA reads as TGTGCCACCAGTGATTTGCGGCGGGAGGACACCGGGGAGCTGTTTTTT. It yields the protein CATSDLRREDTGELFF.

This clonotype has just a few counts. The rearrangement uses TRBV11-2 and TRBJ2-3; D is tentatively TRBD1 or TRBD2 (5 bases each). The CDR3 runs 12 residues. V was clipped by 5 bases and J by 8 bases, with 11 bases between them. Germline values: CDR1 SGHAT, CDR2 FQNNGV. For the CDR3, the DNA is TGTGCCAGCAGCCCCGGGGCCGGTACGCAGTATTTT. This translates into CASSPGAGTQYF.

This clonotype was found a few times. In DNA, the CDR3 is TGTGCCAGCAGCGTAGGGGACGGAGATACGCAGTATTTT. Its translation: CASSVGDGDTQYF. The J gene is TRBJ2-3, the V gene TRBV9; D assignment may be TRBD1 or TRBD2 (5 bases each). The CDR3 spans 13 residues. V lost 0 bases and J 5 bases, leaving 7 bases between the germline ends. Germline CDR1 and CDR2: SGDLS and YYNGEE.

The CDR3 DNA reads TGTGCCAGCAGTTTAGCTCAGGGGGCAGGGACCTTC. Translation: CASSLAQGAGTF. The chain joins TRBV12-3 or TRBV12-4 to TRBJ1-2; 8 bases match TRBD1. V dropped 0 bases and J dropped 14; count of bases not matched to a gene: 5. There are 12 residues in the CDR3.

The gene calls are TRBV11-2 and TRBJ2-1; D possibly corresponds to TRBD1 (5 bases). Trimming pared 1 base from V and 3 bases from J, leaving 13 bases between. Per germline, CDR1 SGHAT and CDR2 FQNNGV. The CDR3 has 16 residues. The CDR3 DNA reads TGTGCCAGCAGCTTAGGGGCAGGGATCAACTACAATGAGCAGTTCTTC. This sequence encodes CASSLGAGINYNEQFF. Full variable domain (rest looked up from reference TRBV11-2 and TRBJ2-1): EAGVAQSPRYKIIEKRQSVAFWCNPISGHATLYWYQQILGQGPKLLIQFQNNGVVDDSQLPKDRFSAERLKGVDSTLKIQPAKLEDSAVYLCASSLGAGINYNEQFFGPGTRLTVL.

The J gene is TRBJ2-3, the V gene TRBV24-1; tentative D call: TRBD2 (7 bases). The germline V and J ends were trimmed by 5 bases and 6 bases, with 20 bases remaining between them. Germline values: CDR1 KGHDR, CDR2 SFDVKD. The CDR3 spans 16 residues. CDR3 in amino acids: CATSAPGRGRIDTQYF. CDR3 nucleotide sequence: TGTGCCACCAGTGCCCCGGGGCGGGGGCGAATTGATACGCAGTATTTT.

This clonotype occurred a few times. This sequence joins TRBV5-1 and TRBJ1-2, with 7 bases identical to TRBD1. The trim removed 2 bases at V and 5 bases at J, leaving 3 bases unmatched. Germline CDR1 SGHRS, CDR2 YFSETQ. This CDR3 contains 13 residues. CDR3 nucleotide sequence: TGCGCCAGCAGCTTTGAGACAGGGTATGGCTACACCTTC. Protein: CASSFETGYGYTF.

In this sample, this clonotype turned up a few times. The V call is TRBV5-1, the J call TRBJ2-2, with D perhaps matching TRBD1 (5 bases). The germline V and J ends were trimmed by 4 bases and 0 bases, with 10 bases remaining between them. The CDR3 runs to 15 residues. Germline V gives CDR1 SGHRS, CDR2 YFSETQ. DNA for the CDR3: TGCGCCAGCAGCCAGACAGCAACGAACACCGGGGAGCTGTTTTTT. Translation gives CASSQTATNTGELFF.

The V gene is TRBV5-1, the J gene TRBJ2-3, with no clear D. Germline values: CDR1 SGHRS, CDR2 YFSETQ. The CDR3 contains 16 residues. Trimming shortened V by 0 bases and J by 2 bases, and 13 bases separated the two germline ends. CDR3 protein: CASSLVATWDTDTQYF. The CDR3 DNA reads as TGCGCCAGCAGCTTGGTGGCGACCTGGGACACAGATACGCAGTATTTT. Supplemented by reference TRBV5-1 and TRBJ2-3, the full variable domain reads KAGVTQTPRYLIKTRGQQVTLSCSPISGHRSVSWYQQTPGQGLQFLFEYFSETQRNKGNFPGRFSGRQFSNSRSEMNVSTLELGDSALYLCASSLVATWDTDTQYFGPGTRLTVL.

The V call is TRBV29-1, the J call TRBJ2-1; D uncertain. V was shortened by 2 bases and J by 8 bases, with 16 bases between the two germline ends. Germline values: CDR1 SQVTM, CDR2 ANQGSEA. The CDR3 consists of 14 residues. For the CDR3, the DNA is TGCAGCGTTGAACTTATCAGGAGTATCGATGAGCAGTTCTTC. It codes for CSVELIRSIDEQFF.

This clonotype has a handful of counts. V usage is TRBV30 and J usage is TRBJ2-7; D perhaps matches TRBD2 (6 bases). The V end was cut by 2 bases, the J end by 0 bases, with 20 bases between. The CDR3 consists of 17 residues. Germline V gene data show CDR1 as GTSNPN and CDR2 as SVGIG (reference sequence). CDR3 loop: CAWSKSSLVGGSYEQYF. CDR3 bases: TGTGCCTGGAGTAAGAGCTCACTTGTGGGGGGCTCCTACGAGCAGTACTTC.

The V and J genes are TRBV6-6 and TRBJ2-3; tentatively, D is TRBD1 (6 bases). There are 13 residues in the CDR3. Trimming took 8 bases from V and 0 from J, leaving 9 bases between them. CDR1 and CDR2 from the germline V gene are MNHNY and SVGAGI (reference sequence). CDR3: CASVQGSTDTQYF. Here the CDR3 DNA reads TGTGCCAGCGTCCAGGGGAGCACAGATACGCAGTATTTT.

V gene TRBV2 combines with J gene TRBJ2-2; perhaps TRBD2 as D (5 bases). Trimming cost V 6 bases and J 0 bases, with 14 bases left between them. The CDR3 runs to 16 residues. Germline V CDR1 and CDR2: SNHLY, FYNNEI. CDR3: CASSFQRVSNTGELFF. The CDR3 bases are TGTGCCAGCAGCTTCCAGAGGGTCTCGAACACCGGGGAGCTGTTTTTT.

This sequence joins TRBV23-1 and TRBJ1-4; possible D gene TRBD1, 6 bases. TRBV23-1 is recorded as an ORF, its role being uncertain. The CDR3 has 14 amino acids. V was pared by 8 bases and J by 3 bases, with 13 bases between. The CDR3 is CASSRRGANEKLFF. The CDR3 DNA sequence: TGCGCCAGCTCACGAAGGGGGGCTAATGAAAAACTGTTTTTT.

The chain couples TRBV7-8 to TRBJ1-5; a weak D match, TRBD1 (5 bases). V was shortened by 5 bases and J by 0 bases, with 17 bases between the two germline ends. The CDR3 consists of 17 residues. Germline V gene lookup returns CDR1 SGHVS and CDR2 FQNEAQ. The CDR3 region is CASSTGGGQYSNQPQHF. CDR3 in DNA: TGTGCCAGCAGCACGGGGGGAGGCCAGTATAGCAATCAGCCCCAGCATTTT.

This clonotype was seen a few times. J is TRBJ1-1 and V is TRBV3-1; 7 bases align to TRBD1. V trimming: 1 base; J trimming: 7 bases; junction bases outside the gene matches: 6. This CDR3 comprises 14 residues. CDR1 is LGHDT, CDR2 YNNKEL, per germline (reference sequence). CDR3 sequence: CASSQVTGRNEAFF. Written as DNA, the CDR3 is TGTGCCAGCAGCCAAGTGACAGGGCGGAATGAAGCTTTCTTT.

The chain combines TRBV10-3 with TRBJ2-3; D may match TRBD1 or TRBD2 (6 bases each). From germline, CDR1 is ENHRY and CDR2 SYGVKD. Trimming pared 4 bases from V and 2 bases from J, leaving 13 bases between. This CDR3 has 15 amino acids. CDR3 residues: CAISVRDTITDTQYF. The CDR3 bases are TGTGCCATCAGTGTGCGGGACACTATCACAGATACGCAGTATTTT.

This sequence joins TRBV5-4 and TRBJ1-2, with D possibly matching TRBD1 (5 bases). Trimming removed 1 base at V and 1 base at J, with 8 bases between. The CDR3 contains 14 residues. The germline CDR1 and CDR2 sequences are SGHNT and YYREEE (reference sequence). CDR3 nucleotide sequence: TGTGCCAGCAGCTTGTCTCAGGGTAACTATGGCTACACCTTC. Translated: CASSLSQGNYGYTF.

This chain joins TRBV11-1 and TRBJ2-7; 8 bases align to TRBD1. With V trimmed by 4 bases and J by 7 bases, 6 bases remained unmatched. In germline, CDR1 is SGHAT, CDR2 FQDESV (reference sequence). The CDR3 loop spans 13 amino acids. Written as DNA, the CDR3 is TGTGCCAGCAGCTGGACAGGGTCGAGGGAGCAGTACTTC. Translating it yields CASSWTGSREQYF.

This clonotype was detected only a few times. The chain couples TRBV5-5 to TRBJ1-2; possibly TRBD1 for D (5 bases). The CDR3 spans 14 residues. V was shortened by 0 bases and J by 4 bases, with 10 bases between the two germline ends. Germline CDR1 SGHKS, CDR2 YYEKEE (reference sequence). The CDR3 DNA is TGTGCCAGCAGCTTGGACAGGAACCTCTATGGCTACACCTTC. It encodes CASSLDRNLYGYTF.

This clonotype has at least ten counts. The rearrangement links TRBV7-2 to TRBJ1-1; possibly TRBD1 for D (6 bases). V was pared by 5 bases and J by 10 bases, with 20 bases between. Germline V CDR1 and CDR2: SGHTA, FQGNSA. The CDR3 spans 14 residues. CDR3 sequence (DNA): TGTGCCAGCAGCCTTTTGGGACTCCAAGGGGGAGCTTTCTTT. This translates into CASSLLGLQGGAFF.